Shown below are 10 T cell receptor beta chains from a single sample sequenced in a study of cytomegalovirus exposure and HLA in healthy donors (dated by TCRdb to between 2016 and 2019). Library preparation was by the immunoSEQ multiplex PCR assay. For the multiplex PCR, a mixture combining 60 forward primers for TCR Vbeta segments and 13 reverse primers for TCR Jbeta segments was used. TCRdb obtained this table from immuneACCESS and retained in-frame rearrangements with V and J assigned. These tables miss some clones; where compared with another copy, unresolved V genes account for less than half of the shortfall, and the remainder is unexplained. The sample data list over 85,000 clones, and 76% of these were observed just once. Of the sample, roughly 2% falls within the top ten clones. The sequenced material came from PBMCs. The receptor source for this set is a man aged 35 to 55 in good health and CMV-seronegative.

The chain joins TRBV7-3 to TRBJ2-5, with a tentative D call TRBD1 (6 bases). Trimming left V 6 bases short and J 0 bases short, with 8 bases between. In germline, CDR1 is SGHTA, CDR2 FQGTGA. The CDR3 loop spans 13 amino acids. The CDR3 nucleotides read TGTGCCAGCAGTACAGGGTACCAAGAGACCCAGTACTTC. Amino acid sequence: CASSTGYQETQYF.

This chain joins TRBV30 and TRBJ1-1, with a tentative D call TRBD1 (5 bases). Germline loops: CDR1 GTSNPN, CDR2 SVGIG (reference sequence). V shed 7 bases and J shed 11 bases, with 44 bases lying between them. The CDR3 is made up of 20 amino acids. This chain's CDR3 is CASLPPRQDMEVPRGIGAFF. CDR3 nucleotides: TGTGCCTCCTTGCCACCCCGCCAGGACATGGAAGTCCCTAGGGGAATTGGTGCTTTCTTT. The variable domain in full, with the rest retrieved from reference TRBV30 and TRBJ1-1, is SQTIHQWPATLVQPVGSPLSLECTVEGTSNPNLYWYRQAAGRGLQLLFYSVGIGQISSEVPQNLSASRPQDRQFILSSKKLLLSDSGFYLCASLPPRQDMEVPRGIGAFFGQGTRLTVV.

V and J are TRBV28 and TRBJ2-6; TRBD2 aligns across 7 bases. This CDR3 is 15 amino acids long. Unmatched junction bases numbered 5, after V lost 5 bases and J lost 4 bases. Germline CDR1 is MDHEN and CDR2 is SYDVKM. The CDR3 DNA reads TGTGCCAGCAGTAGGGGAGGGAACGGGGCCAACGTCCTGACTTTC. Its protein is CASSRGGNGANVLTF.

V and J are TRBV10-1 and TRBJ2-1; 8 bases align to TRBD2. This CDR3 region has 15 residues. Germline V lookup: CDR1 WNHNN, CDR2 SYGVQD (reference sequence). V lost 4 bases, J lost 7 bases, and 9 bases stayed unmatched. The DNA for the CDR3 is TGCGCCAGCAGTGGTAGCGGGACTACTTGGAATGAGCAGTTCTTC. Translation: CASSGSGTTWNEQFF.

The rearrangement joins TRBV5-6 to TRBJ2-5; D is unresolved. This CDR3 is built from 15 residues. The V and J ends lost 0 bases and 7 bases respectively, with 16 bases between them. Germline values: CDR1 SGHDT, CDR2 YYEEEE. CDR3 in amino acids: CASSLVSRRVGTQYF. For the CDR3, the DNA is TGTGCCAGCAGCTTGGTATCGCGACGGGTGGGGACCCAGTACTTC.

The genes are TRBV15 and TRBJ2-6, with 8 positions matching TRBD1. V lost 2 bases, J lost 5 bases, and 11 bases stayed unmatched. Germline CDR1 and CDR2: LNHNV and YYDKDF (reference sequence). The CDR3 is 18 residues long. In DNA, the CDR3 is TGTGCCACCAGCAGATTCGGGGACAGGAGGGAAAGGGCCAACGTCCTGACTTTC. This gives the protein CATSRFGDRRERANVLTF.

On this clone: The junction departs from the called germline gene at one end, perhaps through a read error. CDR3: CASILLAGGQYNEQFF. In DNA, the CDR3 is TGTGCCAGCATCTTACTAGCGGGGGGCCAATACAATGAGCAGTTCTTC. This chain joins TRBV7-8 and TRBJ2-1, with TRBD2 matching over 12 bases. The length of the CDR3 is 16 residues. Germline CDR1 and CDR2: SGHVS and FQNEAQ.

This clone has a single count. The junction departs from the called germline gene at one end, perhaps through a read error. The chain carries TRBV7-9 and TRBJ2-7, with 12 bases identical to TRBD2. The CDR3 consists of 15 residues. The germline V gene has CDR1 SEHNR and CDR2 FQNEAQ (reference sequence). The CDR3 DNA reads TGTGCCAGCAGCCTAGCGGGGGGGCTGTCCTACGAGCAGTACTTC. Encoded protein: CASSLAGGLSYEQYF.

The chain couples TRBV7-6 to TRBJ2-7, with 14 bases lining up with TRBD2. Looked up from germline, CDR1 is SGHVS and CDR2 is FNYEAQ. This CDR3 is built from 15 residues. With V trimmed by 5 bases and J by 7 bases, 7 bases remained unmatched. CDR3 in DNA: TGTGCCAGCAGCCCCGGACTAGCGGGGGGTAGGGAGCAGTACTTC. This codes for CASSPGLAGGREQYF.

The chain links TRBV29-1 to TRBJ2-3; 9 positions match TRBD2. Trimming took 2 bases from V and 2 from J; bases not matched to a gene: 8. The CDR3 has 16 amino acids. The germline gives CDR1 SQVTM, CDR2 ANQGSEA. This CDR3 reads CSVEKGTSRATDTQYF. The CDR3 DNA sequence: TGCAGCGTTGAAAAAGGGACTAGCCGTGCCACAGATACGCAGTATTTT.